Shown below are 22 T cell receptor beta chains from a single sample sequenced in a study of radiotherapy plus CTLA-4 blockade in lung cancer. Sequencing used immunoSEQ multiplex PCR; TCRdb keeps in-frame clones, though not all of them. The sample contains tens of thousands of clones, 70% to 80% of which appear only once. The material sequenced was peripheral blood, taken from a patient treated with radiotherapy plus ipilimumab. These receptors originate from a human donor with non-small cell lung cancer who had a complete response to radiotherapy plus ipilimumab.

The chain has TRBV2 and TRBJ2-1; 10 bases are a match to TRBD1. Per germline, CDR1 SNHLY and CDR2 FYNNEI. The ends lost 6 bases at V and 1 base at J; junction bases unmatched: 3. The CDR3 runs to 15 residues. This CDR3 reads CASSWTGGSYNEQFF. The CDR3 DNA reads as TGTGCCAGCAGCTGGACAGGGGGTTCCTACAATGAGCAGTTCTTC. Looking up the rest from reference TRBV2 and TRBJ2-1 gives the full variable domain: EPEVTQTPSHQVTQMGQEVILRCVPISNHLYFYWYRQILGQKVEFLVSFYNNEISEKSEIFDDQFSVERPDGSNFTLKIRSTKLEDSAMYFCASSWTGGSYNEQFFGPGTRLTVL.

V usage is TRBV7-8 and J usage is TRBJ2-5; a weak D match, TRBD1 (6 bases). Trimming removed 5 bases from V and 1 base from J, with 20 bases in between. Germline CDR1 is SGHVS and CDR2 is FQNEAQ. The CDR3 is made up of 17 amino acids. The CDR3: CASSRWPRGKSQETQYF. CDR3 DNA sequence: TGTGCCAGCAGCCGATGGCCCAGGGGAAAATCCCAAGAGACCCAGTACTTC.

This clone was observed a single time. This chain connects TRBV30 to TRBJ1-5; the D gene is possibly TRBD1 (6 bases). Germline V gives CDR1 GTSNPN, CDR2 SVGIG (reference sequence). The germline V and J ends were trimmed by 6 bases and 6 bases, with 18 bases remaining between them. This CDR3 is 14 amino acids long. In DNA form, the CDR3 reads TGTGCCTGCCAAACAGGGAACGACGGTCAGCCCCAGCATTTT. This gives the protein CACQTGNDGQPQHF.

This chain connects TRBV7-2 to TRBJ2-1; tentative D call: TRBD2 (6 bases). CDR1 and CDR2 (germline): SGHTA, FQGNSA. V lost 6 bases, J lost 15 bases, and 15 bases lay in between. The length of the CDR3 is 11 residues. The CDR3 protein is CASSPATSLFF. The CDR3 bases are TGTGCCAGCAGTCCCGCGACTAGTCTGTTCTTC.

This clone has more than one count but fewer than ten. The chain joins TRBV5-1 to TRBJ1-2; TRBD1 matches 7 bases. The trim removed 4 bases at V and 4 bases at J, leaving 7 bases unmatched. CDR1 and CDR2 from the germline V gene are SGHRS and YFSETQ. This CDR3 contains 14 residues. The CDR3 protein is CASSPDRAGYGYTF. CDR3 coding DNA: TGCGCCAGCAGCCCCGACAGGGCAGGCTATGGCTACACCTTC. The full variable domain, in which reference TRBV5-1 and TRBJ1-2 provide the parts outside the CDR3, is KAGVTQTPRYLIKTRGQQVTLSCSPISGHRSVSWYQQTPGQGLQFLFEYFSETQRNKGNFPGRFSGRQFSNSRSEMNVSTLELGDSALYLCASSPDRAGYGYTFGSGTRLTVV.

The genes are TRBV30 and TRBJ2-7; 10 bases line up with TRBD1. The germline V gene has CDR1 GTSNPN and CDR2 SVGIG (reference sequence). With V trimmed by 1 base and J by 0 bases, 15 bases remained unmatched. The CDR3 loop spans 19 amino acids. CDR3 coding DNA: TGTGCCTGGAGTGCCCCAGGACAGGGGGTTCTATCAGGCTCCTACGAGCAGTACTTC. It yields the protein CAWSAPGQGVLSGSYEQYF.

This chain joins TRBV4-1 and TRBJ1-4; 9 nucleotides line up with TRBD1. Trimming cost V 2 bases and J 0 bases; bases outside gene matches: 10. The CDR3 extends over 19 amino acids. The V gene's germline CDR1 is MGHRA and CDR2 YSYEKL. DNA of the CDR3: TGCGCCAGCAGCCAACCGGGACAGGGCCTCGGTGCAACTAATGAAAAACTGTTTTTT. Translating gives CASSQPGQGLGATNEKLFF.

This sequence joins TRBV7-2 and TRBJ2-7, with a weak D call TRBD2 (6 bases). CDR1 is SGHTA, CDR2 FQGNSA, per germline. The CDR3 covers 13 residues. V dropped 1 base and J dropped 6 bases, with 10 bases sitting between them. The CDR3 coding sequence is TGTGCCAGCAGCTTAGAATTGGGGGGCGAGCAGTACTTC. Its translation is CASSLELGGEQYF.

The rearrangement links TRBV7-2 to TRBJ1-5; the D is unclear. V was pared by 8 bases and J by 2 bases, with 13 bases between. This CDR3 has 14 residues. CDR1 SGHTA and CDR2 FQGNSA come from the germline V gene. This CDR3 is CASRGIAGNQPQHF. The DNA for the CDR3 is TGTGCCAGCCGCGGTATAGCAGGCAATCAGCCCCAGCATTTT.

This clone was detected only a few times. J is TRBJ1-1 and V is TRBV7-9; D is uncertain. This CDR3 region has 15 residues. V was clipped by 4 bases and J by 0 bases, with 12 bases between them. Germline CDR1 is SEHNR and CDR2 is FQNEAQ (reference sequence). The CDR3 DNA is TGTGCCAGCAGCTCGAAACTGAGGCTGAACACTGAAGCTTTCTTT. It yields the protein CASSSKLRLNTEAFF.

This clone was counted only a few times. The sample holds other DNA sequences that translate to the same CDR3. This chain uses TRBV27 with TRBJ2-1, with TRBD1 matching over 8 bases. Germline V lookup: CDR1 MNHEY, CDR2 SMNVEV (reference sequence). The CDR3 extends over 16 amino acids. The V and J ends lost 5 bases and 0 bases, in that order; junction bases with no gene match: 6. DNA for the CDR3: TGTGCCAGCAGTCTCCAGGGGGCCAGCTCCTACAATGAGCAGTTCTTC. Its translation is CASSLQGASSYNEQFF.

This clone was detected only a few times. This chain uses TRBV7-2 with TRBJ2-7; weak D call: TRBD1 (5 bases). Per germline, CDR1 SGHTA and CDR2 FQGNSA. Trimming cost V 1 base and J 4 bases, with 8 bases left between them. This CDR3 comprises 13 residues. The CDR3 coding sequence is TGTGCCAGCAGCTTAGGCAGGGTTTACGAGCAGTACGTC. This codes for CASSLGRVYEQYV.

CDR3 residues: CAISELGGAYEQYV. In nucleotides, the CDR3 is TGTGCCATCAGTGAGTTGGGGGGAGCTTACGAGCAGTACGTC. The chain couples TRBV10-3 to TRBJ2-7; TRBD2 might be the D (6 bases). The CDR3 has 14 amino acids. V lost 1 base and J 4 bases, leaving 11 bases between the germline ends. Germline assignment: CDR1 ENHRY and CDR2 SYGVKD.

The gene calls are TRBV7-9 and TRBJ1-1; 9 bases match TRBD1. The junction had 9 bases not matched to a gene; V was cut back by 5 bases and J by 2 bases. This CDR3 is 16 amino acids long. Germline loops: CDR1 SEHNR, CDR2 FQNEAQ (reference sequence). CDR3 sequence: CASSKDVGQGNTEAFF. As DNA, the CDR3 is TGTGCCAGCAGCAAAGATGTGGGACAGGGAAACACTGAAGCTTTCTTT.

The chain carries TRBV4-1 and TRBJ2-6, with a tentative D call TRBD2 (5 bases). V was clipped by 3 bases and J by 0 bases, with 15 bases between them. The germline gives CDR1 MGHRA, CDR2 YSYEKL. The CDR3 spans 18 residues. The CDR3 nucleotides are TGCGCCAGCAGCCAGGACGGAGGCGGCAACTCTGGGGCCAACGTCCTGACTTTC. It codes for CASSQDGGGNSGANVLTF.

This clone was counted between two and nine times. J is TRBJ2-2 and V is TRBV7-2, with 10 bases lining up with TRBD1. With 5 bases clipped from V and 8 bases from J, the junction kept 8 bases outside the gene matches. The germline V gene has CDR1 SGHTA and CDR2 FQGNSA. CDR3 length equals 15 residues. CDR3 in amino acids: CASSAQTGGKGELFF. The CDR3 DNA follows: TGTGCCAGCAGCGCCCAGACAGGGGGCAAAGGGGAGCTGTTTTTT.

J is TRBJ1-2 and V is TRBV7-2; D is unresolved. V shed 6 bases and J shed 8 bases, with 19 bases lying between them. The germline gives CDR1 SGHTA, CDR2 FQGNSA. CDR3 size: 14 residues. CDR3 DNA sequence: TGTGCCAGCAGTCACGAAGTGGGCCGCTTGGGCTACACCTTC. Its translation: CASSHEVGRLGYTF.

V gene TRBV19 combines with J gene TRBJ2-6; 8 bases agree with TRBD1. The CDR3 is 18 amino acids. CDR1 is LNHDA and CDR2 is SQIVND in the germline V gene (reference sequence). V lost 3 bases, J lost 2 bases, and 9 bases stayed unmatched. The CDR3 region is CASSMMDRVDAGANVLTF. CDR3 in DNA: TGTGCCAGTAGTATGATGGACAGGGTGGATGCTGGGGCCAACGTCCTGACTTTC.

The CDR3 reads CASSEAPDRISYEQYF. The CDR3 bases are TGTGCCAGCAGTGAAGCCCCCGACAGAATCAGCTACGAGCAGTACTTC. The rearrangement joins TRBV6-1 to TRBJ2-7; D is perhaps TRBD1 (5 bases). This CDR3 region has 16 residues. Germline assignment: CDR1 MNHNS and CDR2 SASEGT. V lost 0 bases and J lost 3, with 15 bases in between.

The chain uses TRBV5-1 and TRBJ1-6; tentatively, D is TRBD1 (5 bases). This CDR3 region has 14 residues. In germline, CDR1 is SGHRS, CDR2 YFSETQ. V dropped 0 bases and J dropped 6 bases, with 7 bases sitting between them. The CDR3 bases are TGCGCCAGCAGCTTGGGACAGCTTAATTCACCCCTCCACTTT. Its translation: CASSLGQLNSPLHF.

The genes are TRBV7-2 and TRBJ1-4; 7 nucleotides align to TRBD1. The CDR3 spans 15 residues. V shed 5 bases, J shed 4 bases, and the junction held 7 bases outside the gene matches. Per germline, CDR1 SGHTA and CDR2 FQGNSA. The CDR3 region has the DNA TGTGCCAGCAGCCGGCTGACAGGGATTAATGAAAAACTGTTTTTT. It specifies CASSRLTGINEKLFF.

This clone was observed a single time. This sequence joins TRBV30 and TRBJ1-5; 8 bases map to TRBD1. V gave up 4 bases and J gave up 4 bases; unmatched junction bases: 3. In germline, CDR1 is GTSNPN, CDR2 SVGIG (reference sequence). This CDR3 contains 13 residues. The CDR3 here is CAWTGQENQPQHF. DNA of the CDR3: TGTGCCTGGACGGGACAGGAGAATCAGCCCCAGCATTTT.